The TCR beta chain under discussion was sequenced for a study of T cells in Graves' hyperthyroidism and ophthalmopathy. Stability of Graves' hyperthyroidism was defined as absent ophthalmopathy progression within 18 months. This clonotype has just a few counts. RNA transcripts yielded amplified TCR beta CDR3 regions. First-round RT-PCR of the TCR CDR3 relied on the HTBI primer set. TCRdb re-called the multiplex PCR reads through MiXCR, storing one row per CDR3 protein. The table includes about half a million distinct CDR3 sequences, around 21% detected once. The V end lost 8 bases, the J end lost 3 bases, and 14 bases lay between the germline ends. Germline V gene data show CDR1 as SNHLY and CDR2 as FYNNEI. The CDR3 loop spans 14 amino acids.

The clonotype comes from a young man with Graves' hyperthyroidism. What was sequenced was blood. The J gene is TRBJ1-5, the V gene TRBV2; no definite D call. For the CDR3, the DNA is TGTGCCAGCTCGAGCTGGGCGAACAATCAGCCCCAGCATTTT. Translation: CASSSWANNQPQHF.